The clone carrying this TCR beta chain was seen more than once but under ten times. What it recognizes is unknown. At one end, the junction sequence differs from germline, possibly due to a read error. Clinical symptoms, serum thyroxine, TRAb, thyroid ultrasound and orbital computed tomography determined diagnosis. The data derive from a study of Graves' ophthalmopathy and Graves' hyperthyroidism. About the study: Pretreatment peripheral blood was obtained at initial diagnosis.

Study outcomes and limitations: In separating ophthalmopathy from stable hyperthyroidism, a 13-signature model achieved around 85% sensitivity and nearly 84% specificity. As the model predicted ophthalmopathy progression, it achieved a sensitivity of 70.59% and a specificity of 72.22%.

TCR beta CDR3 amplification used RNA transcripts. HTBI-primed first-round RT-PCR preceded second-round multiplex PCR. TCRdb re-called the multiplex PCR reads with MiXCR, one entry per CDR3 protein. The sample holds 650,000 to 900,000 distinct CDR3 sequences, 35% to 50% seen once. Germline V lookup: CDR1 SGDLS, CDR2 YYNGEE. This CDR3 spans 15 amino acids. This chain links TRBV9 with TRBJ1-1, with D tentatively TRBD1 (5 bases). This receptor was taken from an adult man with Graves' ophthalmopathy. The material sequenced was peripheral blood. CDR3 in DNA: TGTGCCAGCAGCGTAGGCCCGGGGGTGAACACTGAAGCTTCCTTT. Encoded protein: CASSVGPGVNTEASF.